The 19 T cell receptor beta chains below all came from one sample that was sequenced in a study of shared clonotypes between healthy human individuals. The table came from immunoSEQ multiplex PCR; TCRdb's copy has only in-frame clones and leaves some out. The sample lists approximately 330,000 clones, 70% to 75% occurring once. Sequencing was performed on memory CD4+ T cells sorted from blood. Noted subset: CD45RA-negative fraction. All receptors derive from a man aged 25 to 40 in good health.

This clone was detected only a few times. The chain couples TRBV7-9 to TRBJ2-1; 11 bases agree with TRBD1. Unmatched junction bases numbered 11, after V lost 5 bases and J lost 8 bases. The CDR3 is made up of 16 amino acids. Per germline, CDR1 SEHNR and CDR2 FQNEAQ (reference sequence). The CDR3 region is CASSALPGQGVHEQFF. As DNA, the CDR3 is TGTGCCAGCAGCGCTCTTCCGGGACAGGGGGTACATGAGCAGTTCTTC. The complete variable domain, with remaining parts taken from reference TRBV7-9 and TRBJ2-1, reads DTGVSQNPRHKITKRGQNVTFRCDPISEHNRLYWYRQTLGQGPEFLTYFQNEAQLEKSRLLSDRFSAERPKGSFSTLEIQRTEQGDSAMYLCASSALPGQGVHEQFFGPGTRLTVL.

The genes are TRBV28 and TRBJ1-5; 8 bases map to TRBD1. The length of the CDR3 is 14 residues. Trimming removed 6 bases from V and 1 base from J; junction bases left unmatched: 2. Germline V gene lookup returns CDR1 MDHEN and CDR2 SYDVKM. CDR3 bases: TGTGCCAGCAGACCAGGGGGCAGCAATCAGCCCCAGCATTTT. Translated, it gives CASRPGGSNQPQHF.

In this sample, this clone turned up once. V gene TRBV28 combines with J gene TRBJ2-7; D may match TRBD1 or TRBD2 (5 bases each). V was pared by 3 bases and J by 0 bases, with 9 bases between. Per germline, CDR1 MDHEN and CDR2 SYDVKM. The CDR3 spans 14 residues. The DNA for the CDR3 is TGTGCCAGCAGTTTTCGGGGCAGCTCCTACGAGCAGTACTTC. It specifies CASSFRGSSYEQYF.

This chain links TRBV15 with TRBJ1-5; 11 bases align to TRBD1. Trimming at V came to 3 bases and at J to 6 bases, leaving 7 bases not matched to a gene. Per germline, CDR1 LNHNV and CDR2 YYDKDF (reference sequence). The CDR3 consists of 16 residues. CDR3 sequence: CATSRPGTGGAQPQHF. CDR3 DNA: TGTGCCACCAGCAGGCCCGGGACAGGGGGAGCTCAGCCCCAGCATTTT.

V and J are TRBV7-9 and TRBJ1-1, with D hard to call. The ends were cut back, 4 bases at V and 4 bases at J, with 13 bases in the middle. The CDR3 length is 14 residues. The V gene's germline CDR1 is SEHNR and CDR2 FQNEAQ (reference sequence). CDR3 residues: CASSSRGGATEAFF. CDR3 DNA sequence: TGTGCCAGCAGCTCGAGAGGTGGTGCCACTGAAGCTTTCTTT.

This clone appeared once. The chain has TRBV7-2 and TRBJ1-1; D perhaps matches TRBD1 (5 bases). Germline-derived CDR1 and CDR2 are SGHTA and FQGNSA. CDR3 length: 15 residues. V shed 3 bases and J shed 0 bases, with 11 bases lying between them. The CDR3 sequence is CASSLRWTMNTEAFF. In nucleotides, the CDR3 is TGTGCCAGCAGCTTGCGGTGGACAATGAACACTGAAGCTTTCTTT.

The chain couples TRBV27 to TRBJ1-5; D may be TRBD1 (5 bases). CDR1 is MNHEY and CDR2 is SMNVEV in the germline V gene (reference sequence). The CDR3 contains 15 residues. The V gene lost 2 bases and the J gene lost 2 bases, with 10 bases spanning the gap. CDR3 sequence (DNA): TGTGCCAGCAGTTTAGGTAGGGGTGGCAATCAGCCCCAGCATTTT. Translation: CASSLGRGGNQPQHF.

The rearrangement joins TRBV7-6 to TRBJ2-3; the D gene is possibly TRBD2 (5 bases). This CDR3 is 15 amino acids long. Germline V gene lookup returns CDR1 SGHVS and CDR2 FNYEAQ. The V end lost 1 base, the J end lost 3 bases, and 11 bases lay between the germline ends. In DNA form, the CDR3 reads TGTGCCAGCAGCTTAGGAGGGTGGGATACAGATACGCAGTATTTT. Protein product: CASSLGGWDTDTQYF.

This clone has a single count. The rearrangement links TRBV5-6 to TRBJ1-2; TRBD1 agrees at 9 bases. This CDR3 spans 15 amino acids. Germline V gene sequence: CDR1 SGHDT, CDR2 YYEEEE. J lost 4 bases, V lost 4 bases, and 8 bases had no gene match. The CDR3 is CASSARDRAFYGYTF. For the CDR3, the DNA is TGTGCCAGCAGCGCCCGGGACAGGGCATTCTATGGCTACACCTTC.

This clone was seen ten or more times. The chain links TRBV9 to TRBJ2-1; 13 bases are a match to TRBD2. Germline assignment: CDR1 SGDLS and CDR2 YYNGEE. This CDR3 has 23 residues. The trim removed 3 bases at V and 3 bases at J, leaving 24 bases unmatched. The CDR3 bases are TGTGCCAGCAGCGACGAGGGACTAGCGGGAAAGAAACACGGGACACAAGGCTACAATGAGCAGTTCTTC. Amino acid sequence: CASSDEGLAGKKHGTQGYNEQFF.

This chain connects TRBV19 to TRBJ2-6; D possibly corresponds to TRBD1 (6 bases). Trimming removed 8 bases from V and 1 base from J, with 15 bases in between. Germline V gene lookup returns CDR1 LNHDA and CDR2 SQIVND (reference sequence). This CDR3 is 16 amino acids long. The DNA for the CDR3 is TGTGCCAGTTCGTCGACAGGTGGTTCTGGGGCCAACGTCCTGACTTTC. Its protein product is CASSSTGGSGANVLTF. Looking up the rest from reference TRBV19 and TRBJ2-6 gives the full variable domain: DGGITQSPKYLFRKEGQNVTLSCEQNLNHDAMYWYRQDPGQGLRLIYYSQIVNDFQKGDIAEGYSVSREKKESFPLTVTSAQKNPTAFYLCASSSTGGSGANVLTFGAGSRLTVL.

This chain uses TRBV19 with TRBJ2-1; 7 bases fit TRBD1. The CDR3 runs 13 residues. Germline assignment: CDR1 LNHDA and CDR2 SQIVND (reference sequence). V lost 10 bases and J lost 5; bases outside the gene matches: 8. This chain's CDR3 is CATQQGRNNEQFF. The CDR3 DNA follows: TGTGCCACCCAACAGGGGCGCAACAATGAGCAGTTCTTC.

The genes are TRBV7-8 and TRBJ2-7; the D gene could be TRBD1 or TRBD2 (5 bases each). The V gene lost 1 base and the J gene lost 6 bases, with 7 bases spanning the gap. The germline V gene encodes CDR1 SGHVS and CDR2 FQNEAQ. The CDR3 runs to 12 residues. Written as DNA, the CDR3 is TGTGCCAGCAGCTTAGGGGGGTCCGAGCAGTACTTC. Its translation: CASSLGGSEQYF.

The V and J genes are TRBV6-1 and TRBJ2-4; D not certain. CDR1 and CDR2 from the germline V gene are MNHNS and SASEGT. Trimming stripped 6 bases from V and 9 bases from J, with 12 bases between. The CDR3 has 12 residues. CDR3 nucleotides: TGTGCCAGCAGCCCGGTGGGAACCATTCAGTACTTC. The encoded protein is CASSPVGTIQYF.

As DNA, the CDR3 is TGTGCCAGCAGTCCCCGGACAGGGGCCCAGTACTTC. Translated, it gives CASSPRTGAQYF. This chain joins TRBV6-1 and TRBJ2-5; 9 nucleotides match TRBD1. V lost 5 bases to trimming and J lost 9 bases; unmatched junction nucleotides: 4. Germline V lookup: CDR1 MNHNS, CDR2 SASEGT. This CDR3 comprises 12 residues.

This chain links TRBV27 with TRBJ2-2; TRBD1 aligns across 7 bases. There are 17 residues in the CDR3. V was pared by 6 bases and J by 4 bases, with 14 bases of the junction left unmatched. In germline, CDR1 is MNHEY, CDR2 SMNVEV (reference sequence). The CDR3 DNA follows: TGTGCCAGCAGATCTAGACAGGGTGCCCGAGTCACCGGGGAGCTGTTTTTT. Encoded protein: CASRSRQGARVTGELFF.

The chain joins TRBV6-5 to TRBJ2-7; D call uncertain. Trimming removed 4 bases from V and 1 base from J, with 14 bases in between. Germline V gives CDR1 MNHEY, CDR2 SVGAGI. This CDR3 region has 15 residues. The CDR3 DNA reads as TGTGCCAGCAGTTCATCCCAATCGCGGTCCTACGAGCAGTACTTC. It is translated as CASSSSQSRSYEQYF.

The V gene is TRBV2, the J gene TRBJ2-7; 11 positions agree with TRBD1. Germline assignment: CDR1 SNHLY and CDR2 FYNNEI. This CDR3 spans 14 amino acids. The V and J ends lost 6 bases and 6 bases, in that order; junction bases with no gene match: 7. CDR3 DNA: TGTGCCAGCAGGGGGGGGACAGGGGGATTCGAGCAGTACTTC. It is translated as CASRGGTGGFEQYF.

This clone has a handful of counts. V usage is TRBV4-1 and J usage is TRBJ2-7, with a possible D match to TRBD2 (6 bases). The germline V gene has CDR1 MGHRA and CDR2 YSYEKL. The CDR3 runs 16 residues. With 3 bases removed from V and 2 bases from J, the gap between germline ends came to 17 bases. The CDR3 coding sequence is TGCGCCAGCAGCCAGGGGCGGGGCAGGACCACCTACGAGCAGTACTTC. Translating gives CASSQGRGRTTYEQYF.